This TCR beta chain was identified during a study of blood T cell repertoires in COVID-19. For the study at large: There were acute and convalescent COVID-19 samples, and they came from the United States, Italy and Spain. T cells, B-cell-depleted T cells, or PBMCs supplied cDNA or gDNA.

How the authors handled the data: Estimated nucleated cell counts came from reference gene primer amplification. Measured with immunoSEQ multiplex PCR; TCRdb has only the in-frame clones, and not every one. V and J calls and clone size are those listed in that table; D and trimming were worked out from the DNA. In the table there are roughly 150,000 clones, 80% to 90% of which are singletons. Germline assignment: CDR1 SGHKS and CDR2 YYEKEE (reference sequence). The CDR3 loop spans 14 amino acids. Deletions cut 0 bases from V and 5 bases from J, with 9 bases between. This receptor was taken from a woman in her seventies who had recovered from COVID-19. The chain couples TRBV5-5 to TRBJ1-5, with D unclear. Sequenced: peripheral blood. CDR3 bases: TGTGCCAGCAGCTTGGGCGGTGGCGATCAGCCCCAGCATTTT. Its protein is CASSLGGGDQPQHF.